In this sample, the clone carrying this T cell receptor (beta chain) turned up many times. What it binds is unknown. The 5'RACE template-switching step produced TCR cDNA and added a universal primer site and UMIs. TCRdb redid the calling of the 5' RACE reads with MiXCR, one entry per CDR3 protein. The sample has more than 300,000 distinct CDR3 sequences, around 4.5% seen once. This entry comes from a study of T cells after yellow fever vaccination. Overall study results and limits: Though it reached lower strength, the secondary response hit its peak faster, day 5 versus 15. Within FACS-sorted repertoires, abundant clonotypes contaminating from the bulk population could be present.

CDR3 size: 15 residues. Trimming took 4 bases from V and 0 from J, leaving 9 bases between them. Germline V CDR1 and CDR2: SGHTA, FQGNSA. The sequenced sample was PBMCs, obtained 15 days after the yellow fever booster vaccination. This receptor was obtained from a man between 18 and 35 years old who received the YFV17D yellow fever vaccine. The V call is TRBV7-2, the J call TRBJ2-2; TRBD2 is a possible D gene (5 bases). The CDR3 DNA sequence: TGTGCCAGCAGCTGGACTTCCACGAACACCGGGGAGCTGTTTTTT. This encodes CASSWTSTNTGELFF.